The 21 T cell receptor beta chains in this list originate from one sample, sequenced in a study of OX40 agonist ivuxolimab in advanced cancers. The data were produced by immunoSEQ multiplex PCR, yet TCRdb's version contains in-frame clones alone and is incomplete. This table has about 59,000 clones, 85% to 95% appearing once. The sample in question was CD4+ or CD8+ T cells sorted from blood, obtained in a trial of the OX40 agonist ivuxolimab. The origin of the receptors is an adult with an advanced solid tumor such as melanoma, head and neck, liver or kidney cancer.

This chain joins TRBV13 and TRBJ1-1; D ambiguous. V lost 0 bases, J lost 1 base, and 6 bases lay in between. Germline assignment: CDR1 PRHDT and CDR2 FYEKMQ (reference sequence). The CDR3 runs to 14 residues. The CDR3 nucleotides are TGTGCCAGCAGCTTAGGGCAGCAGAACACTGAAGCTTTCTTT. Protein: CASSLGQQNTEAFF. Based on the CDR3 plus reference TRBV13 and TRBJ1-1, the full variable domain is AAGVIQSPRHLIKEKRETATLKCYPIPRHDTVYWYQQGPGQDPQFLISFYEKMQSDKGSIPDRFSAQQFSDYHSELNMSSLELGDSALYFCASSLGQQNTEAFFGQGTRLTVV.

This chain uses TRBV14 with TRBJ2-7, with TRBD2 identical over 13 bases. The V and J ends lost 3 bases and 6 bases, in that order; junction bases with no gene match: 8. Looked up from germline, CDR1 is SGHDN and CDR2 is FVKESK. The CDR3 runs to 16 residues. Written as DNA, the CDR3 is TGTGCCAGCAGCCACGTACCGGGACTAGCGGGGATCGAGCAGTACTTC. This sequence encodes CASSHVPGLAGIEQYF.

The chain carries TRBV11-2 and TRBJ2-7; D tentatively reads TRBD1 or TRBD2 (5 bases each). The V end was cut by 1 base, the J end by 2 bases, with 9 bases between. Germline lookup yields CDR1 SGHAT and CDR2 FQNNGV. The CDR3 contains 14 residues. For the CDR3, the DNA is TGTGCCAGCAGCTTAGTGACGGGACCCTACGAGCAGTACTTC. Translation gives CASSLVTGPYEQYF.

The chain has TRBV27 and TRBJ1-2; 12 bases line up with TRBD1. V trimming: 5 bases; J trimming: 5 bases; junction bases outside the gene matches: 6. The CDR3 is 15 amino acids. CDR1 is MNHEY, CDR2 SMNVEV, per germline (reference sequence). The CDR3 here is CASSPGTGGWYGYTF. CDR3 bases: TGTGCCAGCAGTCCCGGGACAGGGGGCTGGTATGGCTACACCTTC.

For the CDR3, the DNA is TGTGCCAGCACCAGCGAAAGGGTAGAAGCTTTCTTT. It yields the protein CASTSERVEAFF. V is TRBV2 and J is TRBJ1-1; D gene ambiguous. V lost 7 bases and J 8 bases, leaving 14 bases between the germline ends. The CDR3 has 12 amino acids. Germline lookup yields CDR1 SNHLY and CDR2 FYNNEI. Combining the CDR3 with reference TRBV2 and TRBJ1-1 gives the whole variable domain EPEVTQTPSHQVTQMGQEVILRCVPISNHLYFYWYRQILGQKVEFLVSFYNNEISEKSEIFDDQFSVERPDGSNFTLKIRSTKLEDSAMYFCASTSERVEAFFGQGTRLTVV.

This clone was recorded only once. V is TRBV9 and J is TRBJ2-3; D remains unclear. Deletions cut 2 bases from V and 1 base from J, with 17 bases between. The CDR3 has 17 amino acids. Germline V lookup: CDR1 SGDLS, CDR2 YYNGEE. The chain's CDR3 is CASSVDPPTARTDTQYF. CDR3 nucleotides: TGTGCCAGCAGCGTCGACCCCCCCACGGCCCGCACAGATACGCAGTATTTT.

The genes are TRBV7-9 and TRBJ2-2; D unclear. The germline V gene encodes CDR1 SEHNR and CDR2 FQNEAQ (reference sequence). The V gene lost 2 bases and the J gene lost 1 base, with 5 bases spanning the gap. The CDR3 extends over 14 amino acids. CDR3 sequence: CASSLSENTGELFF. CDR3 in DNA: TGTGCCAGCAGCTTATCGGAGAACACCGGGGAGCTGTTTTTT.

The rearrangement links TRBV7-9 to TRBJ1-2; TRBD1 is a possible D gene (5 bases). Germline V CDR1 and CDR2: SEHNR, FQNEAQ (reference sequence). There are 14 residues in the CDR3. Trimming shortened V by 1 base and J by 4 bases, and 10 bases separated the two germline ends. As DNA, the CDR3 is TGTGCCAGCAGCTTAGACGGCAGGGCCTATGGCTACACCTTC. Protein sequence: CASSLDGRAYGYTF. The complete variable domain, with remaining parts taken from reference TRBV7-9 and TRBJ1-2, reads DTGVSQNPRHKITKRGQNVTFRCDPISEHNRLYWYRQTLGQGPEFLTYFQNEAQLEKSRLLSDRFSAERPKGSFSTLEIQRTEQGDSAMYLCASSLDGRAYGYTFGSGTRLTVV.

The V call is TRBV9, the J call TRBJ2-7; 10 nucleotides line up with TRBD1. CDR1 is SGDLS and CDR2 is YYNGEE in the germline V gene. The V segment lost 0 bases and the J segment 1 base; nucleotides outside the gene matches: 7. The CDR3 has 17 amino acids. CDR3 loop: CASSVAGRQGASYEQYF. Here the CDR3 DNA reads TGTGCCAGCAGCGTAGCAGGGAGACAGGGGGCTTCCTACGAGCAGTACTTC.

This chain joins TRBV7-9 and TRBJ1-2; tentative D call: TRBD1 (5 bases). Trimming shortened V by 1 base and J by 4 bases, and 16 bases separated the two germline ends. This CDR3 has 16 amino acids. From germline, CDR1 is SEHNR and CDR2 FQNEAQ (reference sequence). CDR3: CASSLEEKVGTYGYTF. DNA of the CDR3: TGTGCCAGCAGCTTAGAAGAAAAGGTTGGGACCTATGGCTACACCTTC. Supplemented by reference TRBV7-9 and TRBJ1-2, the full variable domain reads DTGVSQNPRHKITKRGQNVTFRCDPISEHNRLYWYRQTLGQGPEFLTYFQNEAQLEKSRLLSDRFSAERPKGSFSTLEIQRTEQGDSAMYLCASSLEEKVGTYGYTFGSGTRLTVV.

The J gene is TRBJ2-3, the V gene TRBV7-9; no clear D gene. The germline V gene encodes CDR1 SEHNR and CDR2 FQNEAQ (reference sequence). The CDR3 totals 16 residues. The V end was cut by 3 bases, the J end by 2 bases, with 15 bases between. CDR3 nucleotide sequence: TGTGCCAGCAGCTTCCCCCCATTGAAAAACACAGATACGCAGTATTTT. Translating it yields CASSFPPLKNTDTQYF.

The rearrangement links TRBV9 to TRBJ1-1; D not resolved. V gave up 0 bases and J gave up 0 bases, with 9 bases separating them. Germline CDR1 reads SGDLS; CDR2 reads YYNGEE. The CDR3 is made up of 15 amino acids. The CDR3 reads CASSVDMGLNTEAFF. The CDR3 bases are TGTGCCAGCAGCGTAGATATGGGCTTGAACACTGAAGCTTTCTTT. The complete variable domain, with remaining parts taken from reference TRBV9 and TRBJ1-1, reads DSGVTQTPKHLITATGQRVTLRCSPRSGDLSVYWYQQSLDQGLQFLIQYYNGEERAKGNILERFSAQQFPDLHSELNLSSLELGDSALYFCASSVDMGLNTEAFFGQGTRLTVV.

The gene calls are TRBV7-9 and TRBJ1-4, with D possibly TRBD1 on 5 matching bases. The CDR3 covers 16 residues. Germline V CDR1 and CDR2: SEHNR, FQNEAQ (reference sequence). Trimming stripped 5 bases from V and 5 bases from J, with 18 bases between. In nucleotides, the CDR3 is TGTGCCAGCAGCCCTCAGGTCGGGGAGGGGAATGAAAAACTGTTTTTT. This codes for CASSPQVGEGNEKLFF.

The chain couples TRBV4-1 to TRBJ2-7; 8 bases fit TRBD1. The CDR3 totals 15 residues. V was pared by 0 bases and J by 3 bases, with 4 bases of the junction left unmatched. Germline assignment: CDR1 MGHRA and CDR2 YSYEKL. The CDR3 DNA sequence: TGCGCCAGCAGCCAAGATAGGACAGGGTACTACGAGCAGTACTTC. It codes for CASSQDRTGYYEQYF.

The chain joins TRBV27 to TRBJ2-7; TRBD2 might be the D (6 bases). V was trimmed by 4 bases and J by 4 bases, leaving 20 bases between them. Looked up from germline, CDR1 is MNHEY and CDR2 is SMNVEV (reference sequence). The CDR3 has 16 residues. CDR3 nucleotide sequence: TGTGCCAGCAGTTGGGGGGAGCCGGGACTCAATTACGAGCAGTACTTC. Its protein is CASSWGEPGLNYEQYF.

Written as DNA, the CDR3 is TGTGCCAGCAGCGCCCCCCCGAACACTGAAGCTTTCTTT. It translates to CASSAPPNTEAFF. This rearrangement joins TRBV2 to TRBJ1-1; D is uncertain. V was clipped by 6 bases and J by 1 base, with 9 bases between them. CDR1 is SNHLY and CDR2 is FYNNEI in the germline V gene. The CDR3 totals 13 residues.

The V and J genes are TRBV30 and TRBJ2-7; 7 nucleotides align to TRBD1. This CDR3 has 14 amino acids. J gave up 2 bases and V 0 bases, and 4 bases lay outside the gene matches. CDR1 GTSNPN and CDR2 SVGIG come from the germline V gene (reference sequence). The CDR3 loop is CAWSVSGGAYEQYF. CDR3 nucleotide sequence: TGTGCCTGGAGTGTATCAGGGGGTGCCTACGAGCAGTACTTC.

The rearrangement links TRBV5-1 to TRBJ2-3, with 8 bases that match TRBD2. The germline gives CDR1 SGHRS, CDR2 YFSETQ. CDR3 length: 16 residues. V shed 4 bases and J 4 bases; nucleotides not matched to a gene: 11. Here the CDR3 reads CASSPPAGESPDTQYF. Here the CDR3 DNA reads TGCGCCAGCAGCCCGCCAGCGGGAGAGTCGCCAGATACGCAGTATTTT.

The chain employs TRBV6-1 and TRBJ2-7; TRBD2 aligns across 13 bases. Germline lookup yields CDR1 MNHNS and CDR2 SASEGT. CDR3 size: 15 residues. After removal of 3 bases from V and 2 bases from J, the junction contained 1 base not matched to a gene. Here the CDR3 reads CASSEGLAGPYEQYF. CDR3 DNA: TGTGCCAGCAGTGAGGGACTAGCGGGGCCCTACGAGCAGTACTTC.

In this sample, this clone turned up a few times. Here the CDR3 DNA reads TGTGCCAGCAGTCAAGGGCACGGCTACACCTTC. Protein: CASSQGHGYTF. This chain links TRBV6-4 with TRBJ1-2, with D unresolved. V lost 5 bases and J lost 8, with 9 bases in between. Germline V gene lookup returns CDR1 MRHNA and CDR2 SNTAGT. The CDR3 has 11 amino acids.

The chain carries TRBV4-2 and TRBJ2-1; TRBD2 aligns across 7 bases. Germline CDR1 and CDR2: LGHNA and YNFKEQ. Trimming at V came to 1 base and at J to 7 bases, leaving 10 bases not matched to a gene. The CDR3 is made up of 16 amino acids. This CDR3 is CASSQVAGVVGNEQFF. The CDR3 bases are TGTGCCAGCAGCCAAGTGGCGGGAGTAGTTGGGAATGAGCAGTTCTTC.